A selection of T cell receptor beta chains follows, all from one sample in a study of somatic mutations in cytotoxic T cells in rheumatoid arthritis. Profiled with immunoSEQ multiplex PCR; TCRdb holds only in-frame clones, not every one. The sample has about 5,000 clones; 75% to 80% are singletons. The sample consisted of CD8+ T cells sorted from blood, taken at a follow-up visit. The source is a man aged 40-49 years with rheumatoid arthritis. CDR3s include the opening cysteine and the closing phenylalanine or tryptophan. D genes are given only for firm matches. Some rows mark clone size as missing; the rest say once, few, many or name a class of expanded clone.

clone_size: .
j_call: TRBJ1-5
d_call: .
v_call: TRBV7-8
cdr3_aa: CASSFLGDRNQPQHF
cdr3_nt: TGTGCCAGCAGTTTTCTAGGGGACCGCAATCAGCCCCAGCATTTT

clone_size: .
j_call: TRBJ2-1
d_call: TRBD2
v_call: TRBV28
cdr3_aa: CASNLAGEGSYNEQFF
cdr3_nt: TGTGCCAGCAACTTAGCGGGAGAGGGCTCCTACAATGAGCAGTTCTTC

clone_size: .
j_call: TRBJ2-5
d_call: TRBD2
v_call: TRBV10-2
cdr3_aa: CASRGTSGEETQYF
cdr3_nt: TGCGCCAGCAGAGGGACTAGCGGGGAAGAGACCCAGTACTTC

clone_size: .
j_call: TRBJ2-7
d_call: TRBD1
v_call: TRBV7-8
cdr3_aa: CASSPLRGRGSSYEQYF
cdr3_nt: TGTGCCAGCAGCCCACTACGGGGCAGGGGGAGCTCCTACGAGCAGTACTTC

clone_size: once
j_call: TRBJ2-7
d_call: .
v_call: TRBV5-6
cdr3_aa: CASSPGGLPYEQYF
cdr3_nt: TGTGCCAGCAGCCCAGGGGGGCTTCCGTACGAGCAGTACTTC

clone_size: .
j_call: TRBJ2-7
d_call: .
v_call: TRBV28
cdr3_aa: CASTLTRGVLSEQYF
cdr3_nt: TGTGCCAGCACTCTCACCAGGGGCGTCCTCTCCGAGCAGTACTTC

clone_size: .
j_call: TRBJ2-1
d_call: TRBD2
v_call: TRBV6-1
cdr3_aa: CASSRSGAYNEQFF
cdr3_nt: TGTGCCAGCAGTCGTAGCGGGGCTTACAATGAGCAGTTCTTC

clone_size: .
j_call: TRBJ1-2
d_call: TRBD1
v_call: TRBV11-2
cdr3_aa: CASSLAGTGLNGYTF
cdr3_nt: TGTGCCAGCAGCTTGGCCGGGACAGGACTTAATGGCTACACCTTC

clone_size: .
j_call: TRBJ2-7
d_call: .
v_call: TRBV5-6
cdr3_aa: CASSVDRLGEQYF
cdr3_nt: TGTGCCAGCAGCGTCGACAGATTGGGCGAGCAGTACTTC

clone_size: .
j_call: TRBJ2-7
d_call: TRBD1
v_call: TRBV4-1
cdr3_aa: CASSHRDRAYEQYF
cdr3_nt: TGCGCCAGCAGCCATAGGGACAGAGCCTACGAGCAGTACTTC